This T cell receptor (beta chain) came from a study of T cell repertoires in ileal Crohn's disease. Germline V gene sequence: CDR1 SGHRS, CDR2 YFSETQ. Trimming took 4 bases from V and 4 from J, leaving 6 bases between them. The CDR3 covers 12 residues. Around 0.45 micrograms of biopsy DNA per sample underwent TCRB immunosequencing. TCRdb's table, derived via immunoSEQ multiplex PCR, lists solely in-frame clones and lacks some. The sample lists a few thousand clones, about 86% seen once, with roughly 6.2% in the top ten. The sequenced material came from ileal tissue. J is TRBJ2-1 and V is TRBV5-1; D is ambiguous. The receptor was derived from an adult with Crohn's disease. CDR3 DNA sequence: TGCGCCAGCAGCGCCGGTTACAATGAGCAGTTCTTC. Translating it yields CASSAGYNEQFF.